Shown below are 10 T cell receptor beta chains from a single sample sequenced in a study of cytomegalovirus exposure and HLA in healthy donors. A multiplex PCR was run with 60 Vbeta primers and 13 Jbeta primers. Measured with immunoSEQ multiplex PCR; TCRdb has only the in-frame clones, and not every one. The sample holds 99,000 or so clones; 70% to 80% are singletons and the top ten take 16%. Sequenced: PBMCs. These receptors all stem from a man between 60 and 75 years old in good health and CMV-seropositive.

This clone was detected only once. The chain couples TRBV15 to TRBJ1-6; weak D call: TRBD1 (5 bases). The CDR3 runs 15 residues. Germline V lookup: CDR1 LNHNV, CDR2 YYDKDF (reference sequence). The V gene lost 1 base and the J gene lost 5 bases, with 9 bases spanning the gap. CDR3 nucleotide sequence: TGTGCCACCAGCAGAGGACAGATCCATAATTCACCCCTCCACTTT. It codes for CATSRGQIHNSPLHF. The entire variable domain, with the rest obtained from reference TRBV15 and TRBJ1-6, is as follows: DAMVIQNPRYQVTQFGKPVTLSCSQTLNHNVMYWYQQKSSQAPKLLFHYYDKDFNNEADTPDNFQSRRPNTSFCFLDIRSPGLGDTAMYLCATSRGQIHNSPLHFGNGTRLTVT.

This rearrangement joins TRBV6-6 to TRBJ1-1; D ambiguous. Trimming removed 2 bases from V and 6 bases from J, with 13 bases in between. The CDR3 spans 14 residues. CDR1 is MNHNY and CDR2 is SVGAGI in the germline V gene (reference sequence). CDR3 in DNA: TGTGCCAGCAGTTACGACTCTCGTAGCTCTGAAGCTTTCTTT. This encodes CASSYDSRSSEAFF.

This clone came up a few times. J is TRBJ1-1 and V is TRBV5-1; 11 bases are shared with TRBD1. Trimming removed 4 bases from V and 3 bases from J; junction bases left unmatched: 5. Looked up from germline, CDR1 is SGHRS and CDR2 is YFSETQ. This CDR3 is 15 amino acids long. CDR3 sequence (DNA): TGCGCCAGCAGCCCAGGACAGGGGGCGTACACTGAAGCTTTCTTT. As protein: CASSPGQGAYTEAFF.

The gene calls are TRBV9 and TRBJ2-3, with 9 bases aligning to TRBD2. The germline gives CDR1 SGDLS, CDR2 YYNGEE. Trimming removed 0 bases from V and 0 bases from J; junction bases left unmatched: 5. There are 17 residues in the CDR3. DNA for the CDR3: TGTGCCAGCAGCGTAGGTGGTAGCGGGGGAAGCACAGATACGCAGTATTTT. Protein sequence: CASSVGGSGGSTDTQYF. Together with reference TRBV9 and TRBJ2-3, the CDR3 gives the full variable domain: DSGVTQTPKHLITATGQRVTLRCSPRSGDLSVYWYQQSLDQGLQFLIQYYNGEERAKGNILERFSAQQFPDLHSELNLSSLELGDSALYFCASSVGGSGGSTDTQYFGPGTRLTVL.

V gene TRBV30 combines with J gene TRBJ1-1; no clear D. The ends were cut back, 0 bases at V and 1 base at J, with 6 bases in the middle. Looked up from germline, CDR1 is GTSNPN and CDR2 is SVGIG (reference sequence). This CDR3 spans 13 amino acids. CDR3 coding DNA: TGTGCCTGGAGTGTACACAAGAACACTGAAGCTTTCTTT. Residues: CAWSVHKNTEAFF. Together with reference TRBV30 and TRBJ1-1, the CDR3 gives the full variable domain: SQTIHQWPATLVQPVGSPLSLECTVEGTSNPNLYWYRQAAGRGLQLLFYSVGIGQISSEVPQNLSASRPQDRQFILSSKKLLLSDSGFYLCAWSVHKNTEAFFGQGTRLTVV.

Of note for this clone: Its ends do not fully match the called genes, so a read error is possible. The rearrangement links TRBV7-9 to TRBJ2-7; perhaps TRBD1 as D (5 bases). This CDR3 is built from 12 residues. Germline V gene data show CDR1 as SEHNR and CDR2 as FQNEAQ (reference sequence). CDR3 sequence: CSSRTGDYEQYF. DNA of the CDR3: TGTTCCAGCAGAACAGGCGACTACGAGCAGTACTTC.

V is TRBV7-2 and J is TRBJ2-5, with 10 bases fitting TRBD2. Germline trimming cut 1 base from V and 4 bases from J; bases unmatched to any gene: 12. The CDR3 contains 18 residues. In germline, CDR1 is SGHTA, CDR2 FQGNSA. CDR3 sequence: CASSLGLGSGGARETQYF. As DNA, the CDR3 is TGTGCCAGCAGCTTAGGGCTGGGCAGCGGGGGGGCGAGAGAGACCCAGTACTTC.

The genes are TRBV5-6 and TRBJ2-6, with TRBD1 identical over 7 bases. Per the germline V gene, CDR1 is SGHDT and CDR2 is YYEEEE. This CDR3 region has 18 residues. After removal of 2 bases from V and 0 bases from J, the junction contained 8 bases not matched to a gene. CDR3 sequence reads: CASSFGTVKSSGANVLTF. For the CDR3, the DNA is TGTGCCAGCAGCTTTGGGACAGTTAAAAGCTCTGGGGCCAACGTCCTGACTTTC.

In the case of this clone: This same CDR3 is encoded by further DNA sequences in the sample. Written as DNA, the CDR3 is TGTGCCAGCAGCTTACAGGGAGGAAATCAGCCCCAGCATTTT. It encodes CASSLQGGNQPQHF. This rearrangement joins TRBV7-2 to TRBJ1-5; maybe TRBD1 (5 bases). V was clipped by 2 bases and J by 4 bases, with 9 bases between them. The CDR3 spans 14 residues. Germline loops: CDR1 SGHTA, CDR2 FQGNSA.

This sequence joins TRBV7-9 and TRBJ1-5; 9 nucleotides agree with TRBD1. CDR1 SEHNR and CDR2 FQNEAQ come from the germline V gene (reference sequence). This CDR3 contains 15 residues. Losses at the gene ends were 5 bases for V and 7 bases for J; bases not matched to a gene: 9. The CDR3 nucleotides are TGTGCCAGCAGCGCAGCCTACAGGGGGCTGCAGCCCCAGCATTTT. Protein sequence: CASSAAYRGLQPQHF.